These 21 T cell receptor beta chains were all obtained from the same sample, sequenced in a study of cytomegalovirus exposure and HLA in healthy donors. The PCR contained 60 Vbeta and 13 Jbeta primers. TCRdb's copy holds only in-frame clones and misses some; the assay was immunoSEQ multiplex PCR. The sample totals 80,000 to 95,000 clones; its top ten clones hold less than 20%. Sequencing was done on a sample of PBMCs. Source of these receptors: a man aged 50 to 59 in good health and CMV-seropositive.

This rearrangement joins TRBV4-2 to TRBJ1-5, with 7 bases fitting TRBD1. CDR3 length equals 16 residues. V shed 0 bases, J shed 4 bases, and the junction held 6 bases outside the gene matches. From germline, CDR1 is LGHNA and CDR2 YNFKEQ. CDR3 sequence reads: CASSQDTVQGNQPQHF. CDR3 DNA sequence: TGTGCCAGCAGCCAAGATACGGTACAGGGGAATCAGCCCCAGCATTTT.

CDR3 loop: CASSLSLAGNTDTQYF. CDR3 in DNA: TGTGCCAGCAGTTTATCACTAGCGGGAAATACAGATACGCAGTATTTT. The chain recombines TRBV28 with TRBJ2-3, with TRBD2 matching 10 bases. The CDR3 consists of 16 residues. The germline gives CDR1 MDHEN, CDR2 SYDVKM. The J segment lost 3 bases and the V segment lost 1 base, leaving 4 bases of the junction unmatched.

V and J are TRBV19 and TRBJ1-1; D is perhaps TRBD1 (5 bases). CDR3 size: 17 residues. With 7 bases removed from V and 3 bases from J, the gap between germline ends came to 24 bases. The germline CDR1 and CDR2 sequences are LNHDA and SQIVND (reference sequence). DNA for the CDR3: TGTGCCAGTACTAAAGGAGCCTTCCGCCGGGGGGACACTGAAGCTTTCTTT. This sequence encodes CASTKGAFRRGDTEAFF.

The chain combines TRBV27 with TRBJ2-1; TRBD2 is a possible D gene (5 bases). V gave up 4 bases and J gave up 10 bases, with 14 bases separating them. CDR3 size: 13 residues. Germline loops: CDR1 MNHEY, CDR2 SMNVEV (reference sequence). CDR3 amino acids: CASSSSLGREQFF. As DNA, the CDR3 is TGTGCCAGCAGTTCCAGCCTTGGGAGAGAGCAGTTCTTC.

The chain has TRBV30 and TRBJ1-2, with D hard to call. The CDR3 has 15 amino acids. From germline, CDR1 is GTSNPN and CDR2 SVGIG (reference sequence). V lost 0 bases to trimming and J lost 2 bases, with 13 bases between them. CDR3 residues: CAWSVGPLGNYGYTF. The DNA of the CDR3 is TGTGCCTGGAGTGTTGGCCCTCTAGGCAACTATGGCTACACCTTC.

This sequence joins TRBV5-1 and TRBJ2-7; 11 bases align to TRBD2. The germline V gene encodes CDR1 SGHRS and CDR2 YFSETQ. This CDR3 comprises 18 residues. The V segment lost 1 base and the J segment 1 base; nucleotides outside the gene matches: 10. CDR3 region: CASSLSTLLAGVSYEQYF. Here the CDR3 DNA reads TGCGCCAGCAGCTTGTCGACGTTACTAGCGGGAGTTTCCTACGAGCAGTACTTC.

The genes are TRBV30 and TRBJ1-6; weak D call: TRBD1 (5 bases). CDR1 and CDR2 from the germline V gene are GTSNPN and SVGIG (reference sequence). V lost 1 base, J lost 9 bases, and 10 bases lay in between. The CDR3 runs to 13 residues. The CDR3 protein is CAWSGQGTSPLHF. DNA for the CDR3: TGTGCCTGGAGTGGCCAGGGTACTTCACCCCTCCACTTT.

The CDR3 region is CASSPGGDEKLFF. As DNA, the CDR3 is TGTGCCAGCAGCCCCGGGGGGGATGAAAAACTGTTTTTT. V and J are TRBV7-9 and TRBJ1-4; D might be TRBD1 (5 bases). The V and J ends lost 5 bases and 6 bases respectively, with 10 bases between them. This CDR3 spans 13 amino acids. The germline gives CDR1 SEHNR, CDR2 FQNEAQ (reference sequence).

The gene calls are TRBV27 and TRBJ1-5; D perhaps matches TRBD1 (6 bases). This CDR3 is 13 amino acids long. CDR1 and CDR2 from the germline V gene are MNHEY and SMNVEV (reference sequence). The CDR3 nucleotides read TGTGTCAGTTCCACAGGGTACAATCAGCCCCAGCATTTT. It yields the protein CVSSTGYNQPQHF.

The genes are TRBV30 and TRBJ2-1; TRBD2 agrees at 7 bases. The CDR3 is made up of 16 amino acids. Trimming at V came to 3 bases and at J to 4 bases, leaving 12 bases not matched to a gene. CDR1 GTSNPN and CDR2 SVGIG come from the germline V gene (reference sequence). The CDR3 is CAWSDLFPREYNEQFF. In nucleotides, the CDR3 is TGTGCCTGGAGCGACCTCTTTCCGCGGGAGTACAATGAGCAGTTCTTC.

The chain is built from TRBV23-1 and TRBJ2-2; a possible D gene is TRBD2 (6 bases). TRBV23-1 is assigned to the ORF class and has an uncertain function. Trimming took 0 bases from V and 1 from J, leaving 12 bases between them. The CDR3 spans 17 residues. CDR3 bases: TGCGCCAGCAGTCAATCGGGTAGCGGAGAGAACACCGGGGAGCTGTTTTTT. This sequence encodes CASSQSGSGENTGELFF.

This rearrangement joins TRBV4-1 to TRBJ2-1, with TRBD2 matching over 12 bases. The CDR3 contains 18 residues. V gave up 4 bases and J gave up 5 bases; unmatched junction bases: 12. Germline CDR1 and CDR2: MGHRA and YSYEKL. CDR3 bases: TGCGCCAGCAGCCCAGGACTAGCGGGACTTTTAGTCCACAATGAGCAGTTCTTC. Protein product: CASSPGLAGLLVHNEQFF.

The chain has TRBV28 and TRBJ1-3; unclear D gene. This CDR3 spans 14 amino acids. V was shortened by 2 bases and J by 2 bases, with 7 bases between the two germline ends. In germline, CDR1 is MDHEN, CDR2 SYDVKM. The CDR3 nucleotides are TGTGCCAGCAGTTTAAGCAGGACTGGAAACACCATATATTTT. Residues: CASSLSRTGNTIYF.

The gene calls are TRBV30 and TRBJ2-3; perhaps TRBD2 as D (5 bases). Germline assignment: CDR1 GTSNPN and CDR2 SVGIG (reference sequence). This CDR3 has 14 residues. V was pared by 4 bases and J by 5 bases, with 16 bases between. This CDR3 reads CAWMTGTAGDTQYF. In nucleotides, the CDR3 is TGTGCCTGGATGACGGGAACGGCTGGAGATACGCAGTATTTT.

The rearrangement uses TRBV14 and TRBJ1-1, with 9 bases fitting TRBD1. Germline V lookup: CDR1 SGHDN, CDR2 FVKESK. This CDR3 comprises 16 residues. The V segment lost 1 base and the J segment 5 bases; nucleotides outside the gene matches: 8. CDR3 sequence (DNA): TGTGCCAGCAGCCAAGCGGGCGGGACAGGGTATACTGAAGCTTTCTTT. Its protein product is CASSQAGGTGYTEAFF.

The gene calls are TRBV7-9 and TRBJ2-1, with a possible D match to TRBD1 (6 bases). The CDR3 length is 14 residues. Germline lookup yields CDR1 SEHNR and CDR2 FQNEAQ (reference sequence). The V end was cut by 2 bases, the J end by 7 bases, with 12 bases between. CDR3 sequence: CASSLHQGMNEQFF. The CDR3 DNA is TGTGCCAGCAGCTTACACCAGGGGATGAATGAGCAGTTCTTC.

The J gene is TRBJ2-7, the V gene TRBV7-8; no clear D gene. The CDR3 has 15 amino acids. In germline, CDR1 is SGHVS, CDR2 FQNEAQ. Trimming pared 2 bases from V and 2 bases from J, leaving 13 bases between. The CDR3 nucleotides are TGTGCCAGCAGCTTACTGGCCTCAGGCGCCTACGAGCAGTACGTC. It encodes CASSLLASGAYEQYV.

The rearrangement uses TRBV7-9 and TRBJ1-4, with D tentatively TRBD1 (6 bases). The V end lost 5 bases, the J end lost 2 bases, and 15 bases lay between the germline ends. From germline, CDR1 is SEHNR and CDR2 FQNEAQ (reference sequence). This CDR3 comprises 16 residues. For the CDR3, the DNA is TGTGCCAGCAGCCCGGACAGTCCTTTGACTAATGAAAAACTGTTTTTT. Amino acid sequence: CASSPDSPLTNEKLFF.

V usage is TRBV29-1 and J usage is TRBJ2-1; TRBD2 might be the D (7 bases). CDR3 length: 15 amino acids. V gave up 3 bases and J gave up 8 bases, with 20 bases separating them. Looked up from germline, CDR1 is SQVTM and CDR2 is ANQGSEA. DNA for the CDR3: TGCAGCGTTGAGGGACTCGCGGGGGCAAGATATGAGCAGTTCTTC. Its protein is CSVEGLAGARYEQFF.

The chain recombines TRBV5-1 with TRBJ2-3; tentative D call: TRBD1 (5 bases). The length of the CDR3 is 15 residues. Germline V gene lookup returns CDR1 SGHRS and CDR2 YFSETQ. The V end was cut by 0 bases, the J end by 4 bases, with 12 bases between. As DNA, the CDR3 is TGCGCCAGCAGCTTGGCCAGGGATTCGGCAGATACGCAGTATTTT. As protein: CASSLARDSADTQYF.

V gene TRBV5-4 combines with J gene TRBJ2-1, with a possible D match to TRBD1 (5 bases). Germline V lookup: CDR1 SGHNT, CDR2 YYREEE (reference sequence). The CDR3 has 13 amino acids. Trimming took 0 bases from V and 12 from J, leaving 13 bases between them. The CDR3 DNA sequence: TGTGCCAGCAGCTTGGGGGCGGACAAGGGGCAGTTCTTC. This translates into CASSLGADKGQFF.